This paragraph covers one TCR beta chain sequence. The sample comes from a study of cytomegalovirus exposure and HLA in healthy donors. This CDR3 has 17 amino acids. The trim removed 4 bases at V and 1 base at J, leaving 8 bases unmatched. From germline, CDR1 is MNHNS and CDR2 SASEGT. The study ran its PCR with 60 Vbeta and 13 Jbeta primers. The data were produced by immunoSEQ multiplex PCR, yet TCRdb's version contains in-frame clones alone and is incomplete. Of over 150,000 clones in the sample, approximately 82% were seen once. This receptor was identified in a male donor in good health and CMV-seropositive. Specimen: PBMCs. This chain connects TRBV6-1 to TRBJ2-1, with 9 bases aligning to TRBD2. This chain's CDR3 is CASSGRGGAQSYNEQFF. CDR3 DNA: TGTGCCAGCAGTGGCCGCGGGGGGGCCCAATCCTACAATGAGCAGTTCTTC.